This entry is about one TCR beta chain. Investigators amplified TCR beta CDR3 regions from RNA transcripts. Investigators did first-round RT-PCR with HTBI primers, then second-round multiplex PCR. TCRdb called the multiplex PCR reads again in MiXCR, with one record for every CDR3 protein. The sample consists of around 1.1 million distinct CDR3 sequences, about two fifths of them appearing once. Per germline, CDR1 SGHNT and CDR2 YYREEE (reference sequence). Trimming took 4 bases from V and 6 from J, leaving 17 bases between them. The CDR3 spans 14 residues. These data originate in a study of Graves' ophthalmopathy and Graves' hyperthyroidism.

The chain has TRBV5-4 and TRBJ2-7; D is undetermined. Input material: peripheral blood or thyroid tissue (not recorded which). The TCR originated in an adult man with Graves' hyperthyroidism. CDR3 nucleotide sequence: TGTGCCAGCAGCCAATCCCTTTTTCTGGGCGAGCAGTACTTC. This codes for CASSQSLFLGEQYF.